This paragraph reports one T cell receptor (beta chain). Its antigen is not known. Different DNA sequences within this sample yield the same CDR3. Repertoires were generated with immunoSEQ multiplex PCR, while TCRdb's copy carries only in-frame clones and drops some. Found here are about 99,000 clones, roughly nine tenths of them singletons; the top ten hold around 0.96%. The data were obtained in a study of graft-versus-host responses after intestinal transplantation. Study details: Anti-thymocyte globulin served as induction for all recipients, who then took tacrolimus and steroids for three to four years.

Study-level points and caveats: Early post-transplant HvG declines were associated with peak circulating GvH clone levels. Allograft graft-versus-host to host-versus-graft clonal ratios ran high in patients with graft-donor T cell macrochimerism.

The CDR3 extends over 15 amino acids. J gave up 0 bases and V 0 bases, and 2 bases lay outside the gene matches. From germline, CDR1 is SGHRS and CDR2 YFSETQ. Source: unstimulated CD4+ T cells sorted from spleen or lymph node cells, taken before intestinal transplant. The sequence was obtained from a human donor who received an intestinal transplant. The chain uses TRBV5-1 and TRBJ1-1; 7 bases line up with TRBD1. DNA of the CDR3: TGCGCCAGCAGCTTGGAGGGACAGATGAACACTGAAGCTTTCTTT. Protein sequence: CASSLEGQMNTEAFF.